This T cell receptor beta chain was captured in a study of CD8 T cells in Susac syndrome. Study-wide results and caveats: The number of individuals included in the study's TCR sequencing and HLA analysis was acknowledged as relatively small.

TCR beta sequencing was performed on blood CD8+ and CD4+ T cells. The multiple sclerosis controls were treatment-naive patients affected by stable or active relapsing-remitting disease. The germline V gene has CDR1 LGHDT and CDR2 YNNKEL (reference sequence). Trimming took 1 base from V and 4 from J, leaving 16 bases between them. This CDR3 is 17 amino acids long. Roughly 0.45 to 1 ug RNA was reverse transcribed with random hexamers. By means of immunoSEQ multiplex PCR, TCR beta CDR3 spanning 54 Vbeta and 13 Jbeta underwent amplification. TCRdb ran MiXCR on the immunoSEQ multiplex PCR reads and lists one entry per CDR3 protein. The sample lists almost 450,000 distinct CDR3 sequences, approximately 89% seen once, with 0.09% to 0.15% in the top ten. Of note for this clonotype: The antigen remains undetermined.

The genes are TRBV3-1 and TRBJ2-2; possible D gene TRBD2, 8 bases. Sequenced material: CD8+ T cells from PBMCs. This sequence was found in a human donor with multiple sclerosis. CDR3 sequence reads: CASSQGTSRGVTGELFF. The CDR3 nucleotides are TGTGCCAGCAGCCAAGGGACTAGCAGGGGGGTCACCGGGGAGCTGTTTTTT.